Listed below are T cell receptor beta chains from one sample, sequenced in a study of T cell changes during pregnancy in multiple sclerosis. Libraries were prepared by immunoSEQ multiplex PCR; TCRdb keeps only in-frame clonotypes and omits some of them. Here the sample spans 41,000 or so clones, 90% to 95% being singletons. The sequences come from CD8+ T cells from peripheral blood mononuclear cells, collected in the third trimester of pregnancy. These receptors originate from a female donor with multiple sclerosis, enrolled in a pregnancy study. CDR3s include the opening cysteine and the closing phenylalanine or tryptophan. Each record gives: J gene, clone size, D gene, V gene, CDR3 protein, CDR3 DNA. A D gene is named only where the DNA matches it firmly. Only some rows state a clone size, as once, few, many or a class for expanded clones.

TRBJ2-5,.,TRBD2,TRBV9,CASSYRLAGQETQYF,TGTGCCAGCAGCTACCGACTAGCGGGGCAAGAGACCCAGTACTTC
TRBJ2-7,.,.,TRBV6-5,CASSYGLRGEQYF,TGTGCCAGCAGTTACGGTCTCCGGGGCGAGCAGTACTTC
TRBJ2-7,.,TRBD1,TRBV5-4,CASSLRTGGPYEQYF,TGTGCCAGCAGCCTGCGGACAGGGGGGCCCTACGAGCAGTACTTC
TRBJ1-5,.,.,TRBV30,CAWSDPTYQPQHF,TGTGCCTGGAGTGACCCCACTTATCAGCCCCAGCATTTT
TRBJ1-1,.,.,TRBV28,CASSYPRSFEAFF,TGTGCCAGCAGTTACCCTAGGTCTTTTGAAGCTTTCTTT
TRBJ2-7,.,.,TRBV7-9,CASWGESSYEQYF,TGTGCCAGCTGGGGAGAGAGCTCCTACGAGCAGTACTTC
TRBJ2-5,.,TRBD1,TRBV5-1,CASSPAGTGEQETQYF,TGCGCCAGCAGCCCGGCCGGGACAGGGGAACAAGAGACCCAGTACTTC
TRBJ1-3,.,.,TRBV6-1,CASSEEQGSFGNTIYF,TGTGCCAGCAGTGAAGAGCAGGGCTCCTTTGGAAACACCATATATTTT
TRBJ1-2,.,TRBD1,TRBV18,CASSQGAEGYTF,TGTGCCAGCTCCCAGGGGGCAGAGGGCTACACCTTC
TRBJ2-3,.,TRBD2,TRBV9,CASSVALAGGTDTQYF,TGTGCCAGCAGCGTAGCCTTAGCGGGGGGCACAGATACGCAGTATTTT
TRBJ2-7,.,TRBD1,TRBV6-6,CASSYYRGYEQYF,TGTGCCAGCAGTTATTACAGGGGCTACGAGCAGTACTTC
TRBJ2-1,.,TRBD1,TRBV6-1,CASSEVGDRGFF,TGTGCCAGCAGTGAAGTAGGGGACAGGGGATTCTTC
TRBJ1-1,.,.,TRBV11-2,CASSHSTVYNPEAFF,TGTGCCAGCAGCCATTCGACAGTATATAACCCTGAAGCTTTCTTT
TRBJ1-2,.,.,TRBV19,CASRDTGFYGYTF,TGTGCCAGTAGAGACACAGGATTCTATGGCTACACCTTC
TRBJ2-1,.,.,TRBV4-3,CASSQDQDTPYNEQFF,TGCGCCAGCAGCCAAGACCAGGACACTCCTTACAATGAGCAGTTCTTC
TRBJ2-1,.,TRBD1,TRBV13,CASSLEGQGNNEQFF,TGTGCCAGCAGCTTAGAGGGACAGGGAAACAATGAGCAGTTCTTC
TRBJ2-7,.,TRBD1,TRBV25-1,CASSGAGTGFSYEQYF,TGTGCCAGCAGTGGTGCGGGGACAGGGTTCTCCTACGAGCAGTACTTC
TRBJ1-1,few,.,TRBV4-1,CASSHWDTNTEAFF,TGCGCCAGCAGCCATTGGGACACTAACACTGAAGCTTTCTTT
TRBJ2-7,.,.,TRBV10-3,CAISEFRDPYEQYF,TGTGCCATCAGTGAGTTCCGGGATCCCTACGAGCAGTACTTC
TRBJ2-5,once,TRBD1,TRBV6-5,CASSPGGTGTQYF,TGTGCCAGCAGTCCAGGGGGAACTGGGACCCAGTACTTC
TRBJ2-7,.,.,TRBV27,CASSRPRQGLDEQYF,TGTGCCAGCAGCCGCCCGCGACAGGGACTTGACGAGCAGTACTTC
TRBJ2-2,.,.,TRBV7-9,CASSPRQSSFELFF,TGTGCCAGCAGCCCCCGTCAGTCCTCGTTTGAGCTGTTTTTT
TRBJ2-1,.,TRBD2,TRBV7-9,CASSLPSGEYNEQFF,TGTGCCAGCAGCTTACCTAGCGGGGAGTACAATGAGCAGTTCTTC
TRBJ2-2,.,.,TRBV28,CASSFGGPNTGELFF,TGTGCCAGCAGTTTCGGGGGGCCAAACACCGGGGAGCTGTTTTTT
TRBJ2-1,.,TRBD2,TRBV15,CATSLELAGGREQFF,TGTGCCACCTCGTTGGAGCTAGCGGGGGGGAGGGAGCAGTTCTTC
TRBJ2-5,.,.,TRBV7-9,CASSLGLGAQETQYF,TGTGCCAGCAGCTTAGGATTGGGCGCCCAAGAGACCCAGTACTTC
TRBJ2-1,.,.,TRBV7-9,CASSSSEPGTHEQFF,TGTGCCAGCAGCTCTAGCGAGCCTGGGACTCATGAGCAGTTCTTC
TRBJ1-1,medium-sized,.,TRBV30,CAWNGGGTEAFF,TGTGCCTGGAACGGGGGGGGCACTGAAGCTTTCTTT
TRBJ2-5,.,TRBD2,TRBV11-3,CASSKTGTSGGEETQYF,TGTGCCAGCAGCAAAACCGGGACTAGCGGGGGGGAAGAGACCCAGTACTTC
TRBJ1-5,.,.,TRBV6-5,CASSYNRVSPQHF,TGTGCCAGCAGTTACAACAGGGTGTCGCCCCAGCATTTT
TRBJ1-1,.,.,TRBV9,CASKGMNTEAFF,TGTGCCAGCAAGGGGATGAACACTGAAGCTTTCTTT
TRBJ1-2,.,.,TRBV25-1,CASSETGKGNYGYTF,TGTGCCAGCAGTGAAACGGGGAAAGGGAACTATGGCTACACCTTC
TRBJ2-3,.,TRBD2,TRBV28,CASSLGLAGVSTDTQYF,TGTGCCAGCAGCCTGGGGCTAGCGGGAGTATCGACAGATACGCAGTATTTT
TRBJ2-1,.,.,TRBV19,CASSISTYNEQFF,TGTGCCAGTAGTATATCAACTTACAATGAGCAGTTCTTC
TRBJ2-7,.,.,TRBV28,CASRIGSRAYEQYF,TGTGCCAGCAGGATCGGAAGCAGGGCCTACGAGCAGTACTTC
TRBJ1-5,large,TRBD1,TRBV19,CASRETGVLPQHF,TGTGCCAGTAGGGAGACAGGGGTTCTGCCCCAGCATTTT
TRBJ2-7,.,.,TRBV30,CAWSWDTSYEQYF,TGTGCCTGGAGCTGGGACACCAGCTACGAGCAGTACTTC